The entry below describes one TCR beta chain. Which antigen it targets is not known. No base-level quality is on record; no much larger clone is a single base apart. These data originate in a study of shared clonotypes between healthy human individuals (dated by TCRdb to 2019 to 2021). Notes on the research overall: The cohort comprised two women and a few men aged 18 to 49 years. Leukapheresis yielded between about 0.94 and 10 billion PBMCs per donor. For each donor, CD4 naive and CD4 memory were each given three plates, CD8 naive was given two plates, and CD8 memory was given one plate. The study deeply sequenced blood TCR repertoires of about 5 healthy adults to estimate repertoire size and the extent of clonotype sharing between individuals. To increase sequencing depth and limit assay-specific biases, different laboratories used diverse techniques to prepare libraries and sequence TCR repertoires.

Using the deep immunoSEQ assay, multiplex PCR amplified TCR CDR3 regions from genomic DNA. For each cell subset, the extracted genomic DNA was distributed evenly across all wells of several immunoSEQ 96-well plates, and each plate served as one replicate. For sorted subsets, approximately 210 ng genomic DNA, equal to tens of thousands of T cell genomes, was loaded into each replicate PCR. Purified libraries were measured with a Qubit 3.0 fluorometer, size-checked on a Bioanalyzer 2100, and measured again with the KAPA Library Quantification kit. Every immunoSEQ 96-well plate was sequenced on a dedicated single-read 150-cycle Illumina NextSeq 550 flow cell. The paper's processing steps were these. Because the immunoSEQ output held only junctional sequences and lacked quality scores, the filtering could not match the filtering applied to full-length reads. To assign V/J genes and CDR3, sequences were annotated using PyIR, a Python wrapper for IgBLAST v1.9, with IMGT germline references. Reads were removed for weak V/J assignments (E-value above 1e-6), missing CDR3, stop codons, out-of-frame junctions, or ambiguous translated residues. V3J clonotypes were defined as sequences sharing an identical inferred V gene, J gene, and CDR3 amino acid sequence. Percentage overlap between repertoires was computed as shared unique clonotypes divided by the size of the smaller repertoire. RTK rarefaction, the Chao1 estimator, and Recon v2.1 estimates of unobserved clonotypes were used to assess repertoire richness. Generation probabilities were computed with OLGA for all TCRbeta clonotypes obtained by the gDNA method from a few donors. TCRdb's version of the immuneACCESS table is confined to in-frame rearrangements and falls short of the full clone set. An unresolved V gene accounts for under half of the shortfall where checked; the remainder is of unknown origin. V, J and clone size are those of that table, while D and trimming were read from the DNA. The sample table lists about 1,900,000 clones, less than 95% of them with a count of one. The ten largest clones add up to roughly 1% of the sample.

On the study overall, not on this receptor specifically: The small number of donors limited the genetic and exposure-history diversity represented. Pairwise subsampling led to the expectation that sequencing depth would affect the degree of clonotype sharing among donors. Estimated clonotype richness was generally larger for naive than for memory subsets. Compared with non-shared clonotypes, the clonotypes found in all four sorted-subset donors had higher generation probabilities. Sampling was limited to blood, and TCR repertoires in tissue likely differ from TCR repertoires in blood. Sharing across a few donors was observed for around 4.8% of naive CD4, under 4% of naive CD8, 2% to 2.5% of memory CD4, and about 0.4% of memory CD8 clonotypes. Rarefaction of sorted-subset datasets indicated incomplete sequencing despite the large sequencing depth.

Sequences SGHTA (CDR1) and FQGNSA (CDR2) are obtained from the germline V gene. The CDR3 starts with the cysteine, ends with the phenylalanine, and has 15 residues. The sequence is cut down to CDR3 DNA, 45 bases in frame from base 1. V is trimmed back by 6 bases and J by 5 bases, and the junction contains 12 bases that no gene match accounts for. CD8 naive samples were CD45RO-negative cells positively selected for CCR7, giving a CD45RA+CCR7+ population that excluded TemRA cells. Healthy HIV-negative adults with no recently reported acute infections or vaccinations were included as donors. Only Caucasian adults living in Nashville, Tennessee, USA were represented among the donors. After blood collection by leukapheresis, PBMCs were isolated using Ficoll-Histopaque density gradient centrifugation and then cryopreserved in the vapor phase of liquid nitrogen. Analytical flow cytometry was used to check the purity and quantity of every magnetically sorted T cell population. Genomic DNA was isolated from every sorted fraction and measured by UV absorbance on a Nanodrop 2000c.

The sequence came from a man younger than 30 in good health. This sequence uses TRBV7-2 and TRBJ2-5; TRBD2 lines up with 7 middle nucleotides. The sequencing input was naive CD8+ T cells sorted from blood. Interpreted using the paper, the cell subset or site label stands for: CD45RA+CCR7+. The DNA sequence is TGTGCCAGCAGTCATCCCCCAGGCGGGGGTGAGACCCAGTACTTC. It encodes CASSHPPGGGETQYF.